Detailed here is one T cell receptor (beta chain). The data were taken from a study of sequential checkpoint blockade in melanoma. On the study more broadly: Arm A got nivolumab then ipilimumab; arm B the reverse, 1:1.

As for treatment: randomized to nivolumab then ipilimumab (arm A) or the reverse (arm B). None of the patients previously received DNA-damaging chemotherapy. PBMC sorting kept live CD3+CD8+ cells without CD19 or CD56. Germline CDR1 MRHNA, CDR2 SNTAGT. The V end was cut by 2 bases, the J end by 7 bases, with 6 bases between. CDR3 length equals 12 residues. The data were produced by immunoSEQ multiplex PCR, yet TCRdb's version contains in-frame clones alone and is incomplete. The sample records around 40,000 clones, roughly 90% being singletons. Sequenced here: CD8+ T cells sorted from blood (inferred from file names), sampled from a patient given nivolumab and ipilimumab in sequence. This chain uses TRBV6-4 with TRBJ2-1, with D perhaps matching TRBD1 (6 bases). The sequence was collected from a human donor with melanoma. CDR3 coding DNA: TGTGCCAGCAGTGACCAGGGGAATGAGCAGTTCTTC. Translating gives CASSDQGNEQFF.